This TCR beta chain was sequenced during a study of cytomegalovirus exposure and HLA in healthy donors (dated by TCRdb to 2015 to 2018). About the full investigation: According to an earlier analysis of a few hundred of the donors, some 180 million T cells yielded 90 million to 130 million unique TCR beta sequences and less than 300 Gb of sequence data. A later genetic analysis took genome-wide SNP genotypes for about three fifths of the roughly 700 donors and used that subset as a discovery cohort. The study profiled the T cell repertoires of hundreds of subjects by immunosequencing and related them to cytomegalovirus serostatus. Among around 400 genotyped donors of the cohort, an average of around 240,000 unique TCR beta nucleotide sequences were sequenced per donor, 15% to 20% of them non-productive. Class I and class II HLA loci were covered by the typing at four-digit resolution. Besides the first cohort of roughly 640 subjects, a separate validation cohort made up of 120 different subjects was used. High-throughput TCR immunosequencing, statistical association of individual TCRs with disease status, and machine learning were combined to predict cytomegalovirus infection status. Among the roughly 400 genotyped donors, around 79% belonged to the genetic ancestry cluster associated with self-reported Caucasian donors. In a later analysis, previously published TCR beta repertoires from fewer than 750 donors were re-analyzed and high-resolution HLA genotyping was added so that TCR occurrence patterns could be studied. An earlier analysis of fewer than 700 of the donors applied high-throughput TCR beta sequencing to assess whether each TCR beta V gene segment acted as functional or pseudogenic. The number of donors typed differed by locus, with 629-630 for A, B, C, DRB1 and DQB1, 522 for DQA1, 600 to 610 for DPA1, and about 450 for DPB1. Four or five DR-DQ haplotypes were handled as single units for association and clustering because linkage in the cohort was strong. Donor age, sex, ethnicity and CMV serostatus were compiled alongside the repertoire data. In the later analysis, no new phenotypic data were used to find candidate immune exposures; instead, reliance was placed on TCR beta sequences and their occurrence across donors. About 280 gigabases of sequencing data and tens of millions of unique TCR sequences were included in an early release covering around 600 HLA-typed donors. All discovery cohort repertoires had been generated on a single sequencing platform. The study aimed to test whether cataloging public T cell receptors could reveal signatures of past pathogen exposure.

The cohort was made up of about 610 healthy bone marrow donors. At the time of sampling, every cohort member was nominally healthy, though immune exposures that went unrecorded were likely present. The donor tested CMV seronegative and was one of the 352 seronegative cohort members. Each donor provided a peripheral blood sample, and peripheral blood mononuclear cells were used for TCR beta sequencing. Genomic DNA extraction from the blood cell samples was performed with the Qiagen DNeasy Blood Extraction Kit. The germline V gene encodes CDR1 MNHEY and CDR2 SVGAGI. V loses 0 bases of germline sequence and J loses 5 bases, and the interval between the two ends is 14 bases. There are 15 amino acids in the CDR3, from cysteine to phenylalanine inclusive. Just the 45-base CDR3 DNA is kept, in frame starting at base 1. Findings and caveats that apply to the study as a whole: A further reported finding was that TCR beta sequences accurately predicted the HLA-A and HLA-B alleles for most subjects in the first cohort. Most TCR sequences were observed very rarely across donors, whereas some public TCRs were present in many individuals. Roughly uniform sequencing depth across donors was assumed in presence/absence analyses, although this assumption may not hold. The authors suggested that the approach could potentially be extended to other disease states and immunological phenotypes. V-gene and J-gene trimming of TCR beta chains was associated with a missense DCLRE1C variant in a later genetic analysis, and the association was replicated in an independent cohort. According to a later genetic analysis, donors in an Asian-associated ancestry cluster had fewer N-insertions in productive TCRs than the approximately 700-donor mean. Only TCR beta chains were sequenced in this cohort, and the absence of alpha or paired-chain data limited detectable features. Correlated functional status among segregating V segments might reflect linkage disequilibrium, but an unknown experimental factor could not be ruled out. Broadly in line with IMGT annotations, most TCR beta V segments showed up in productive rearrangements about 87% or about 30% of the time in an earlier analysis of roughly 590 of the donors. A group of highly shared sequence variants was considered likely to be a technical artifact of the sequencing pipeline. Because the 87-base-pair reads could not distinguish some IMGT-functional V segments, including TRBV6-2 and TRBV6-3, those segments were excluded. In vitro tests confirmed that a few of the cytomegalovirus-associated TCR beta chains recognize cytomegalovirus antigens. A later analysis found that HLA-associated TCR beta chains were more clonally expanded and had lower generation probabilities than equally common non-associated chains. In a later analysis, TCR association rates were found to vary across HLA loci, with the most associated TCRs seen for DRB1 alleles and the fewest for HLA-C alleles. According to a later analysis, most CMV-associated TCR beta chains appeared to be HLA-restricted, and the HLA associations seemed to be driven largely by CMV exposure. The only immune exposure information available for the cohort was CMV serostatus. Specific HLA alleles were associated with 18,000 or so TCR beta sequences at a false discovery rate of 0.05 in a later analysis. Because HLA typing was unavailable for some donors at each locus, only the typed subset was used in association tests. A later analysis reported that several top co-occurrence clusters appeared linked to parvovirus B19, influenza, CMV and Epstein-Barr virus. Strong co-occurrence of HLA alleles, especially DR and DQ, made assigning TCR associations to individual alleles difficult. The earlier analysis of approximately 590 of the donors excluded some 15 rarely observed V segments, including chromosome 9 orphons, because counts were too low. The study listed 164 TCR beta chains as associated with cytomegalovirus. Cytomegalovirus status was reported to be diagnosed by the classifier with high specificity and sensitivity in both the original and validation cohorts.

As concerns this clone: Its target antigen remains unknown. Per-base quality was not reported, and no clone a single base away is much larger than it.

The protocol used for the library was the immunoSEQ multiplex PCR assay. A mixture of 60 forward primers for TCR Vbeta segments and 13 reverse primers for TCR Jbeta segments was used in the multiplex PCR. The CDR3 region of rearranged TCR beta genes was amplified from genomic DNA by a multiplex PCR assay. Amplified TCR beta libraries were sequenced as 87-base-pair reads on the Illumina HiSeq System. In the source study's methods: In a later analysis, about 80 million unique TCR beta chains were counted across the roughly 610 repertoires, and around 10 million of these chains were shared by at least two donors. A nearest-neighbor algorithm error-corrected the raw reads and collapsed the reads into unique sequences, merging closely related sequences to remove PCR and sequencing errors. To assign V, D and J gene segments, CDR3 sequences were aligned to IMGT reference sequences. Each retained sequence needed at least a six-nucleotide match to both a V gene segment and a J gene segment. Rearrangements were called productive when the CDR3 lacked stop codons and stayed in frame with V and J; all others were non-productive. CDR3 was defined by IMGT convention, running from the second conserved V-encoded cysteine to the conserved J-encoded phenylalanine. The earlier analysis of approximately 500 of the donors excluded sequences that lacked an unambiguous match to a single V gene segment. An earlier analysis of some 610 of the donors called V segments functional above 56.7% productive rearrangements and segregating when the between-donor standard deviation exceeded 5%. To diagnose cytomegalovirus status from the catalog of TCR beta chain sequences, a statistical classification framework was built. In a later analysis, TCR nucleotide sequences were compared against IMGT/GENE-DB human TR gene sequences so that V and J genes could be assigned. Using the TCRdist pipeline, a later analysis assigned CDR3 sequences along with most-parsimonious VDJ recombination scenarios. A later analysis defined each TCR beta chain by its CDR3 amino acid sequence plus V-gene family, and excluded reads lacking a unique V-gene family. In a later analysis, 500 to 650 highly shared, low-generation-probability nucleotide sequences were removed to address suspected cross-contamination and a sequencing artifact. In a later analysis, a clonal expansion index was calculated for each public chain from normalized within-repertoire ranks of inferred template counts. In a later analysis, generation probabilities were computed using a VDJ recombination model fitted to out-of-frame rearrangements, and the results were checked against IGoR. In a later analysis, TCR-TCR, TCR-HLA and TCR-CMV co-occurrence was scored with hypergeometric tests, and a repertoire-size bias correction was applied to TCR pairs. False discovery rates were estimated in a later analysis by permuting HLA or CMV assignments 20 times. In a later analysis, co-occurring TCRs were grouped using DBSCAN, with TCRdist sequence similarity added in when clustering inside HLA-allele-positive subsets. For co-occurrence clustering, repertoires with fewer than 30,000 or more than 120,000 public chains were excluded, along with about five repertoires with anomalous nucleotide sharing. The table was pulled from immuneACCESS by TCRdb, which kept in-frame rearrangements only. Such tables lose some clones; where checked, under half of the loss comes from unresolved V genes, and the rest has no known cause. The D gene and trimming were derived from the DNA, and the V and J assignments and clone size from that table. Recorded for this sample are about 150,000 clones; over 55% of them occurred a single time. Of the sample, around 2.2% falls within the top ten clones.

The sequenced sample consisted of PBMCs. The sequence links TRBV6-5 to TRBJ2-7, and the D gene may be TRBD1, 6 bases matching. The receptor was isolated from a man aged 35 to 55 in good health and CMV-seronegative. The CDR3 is CASSYSAGDVDEQYF. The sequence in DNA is TGTGCCAGCAGTTACTCGGCAGGGGATGTCGACGAGCAGTACTTC.